This TCR beta chain originates from a study of vaccination and CD4 T cells after COVID-19. Looking at the study overall: SARS-CoV-2, HCoV-NL63, HCoV-OC43 and HCoV-229E supplied the overlapping spike peptides used to stimulate cells. Control cultures were supplied with a CEFX pool, an HIV-1 Nef pool, or no peptide at all.

The treatment: approximately 9-day PBMC culture with coronavirus spike peptide pools or control peptides (ViraFEST assay). Positive tests by PCR, dated March to December 2020, predated US Alpha, Beta and Delta variants. Germline assignment: CDR1 MNHEY and CDR2 SMNVEV (reference sequence). This CDR3 has 13 residues. V lost 7 bases, J lost 6 bases, and 8 bases stayed unmatched. The Oncomine TCR Beta short-read assay sequenced DNA from cultured CD4+ T cells. TCRdb analysed the PCR reads with MiXCR anew, one entry per CDR3 protein. The sample shows tens of thousands of distinct CDR3 sequences, approximately 30% of them seen only once. This clonotype was counted a few times. What it recognizes is unknown.

The sequence derives from a human donor with COVID-19. The sequenced material came from cultured CD4+ T cells from blood. This chain connects TRBV27 to TRBJ2-7; 8 bases map to TRBD1. The CDR3 DNA follows: TGTGCCAGCAAAGGGCAGGGGGCGAGCGAGCAGTACTTC. Its translation is CASKGQGASEQYF.